This is a list of T cell receptor beta chains from one sample in a study of shared clonotypes between healthy human individuals. Only in-frame clones appear in the TCRdb table, and some are missing; sequencing was by immunoSEQ multiplex PCR. Among about 1.5 million clones listed, 95% to 99% were seen once. Input material: naive CD4+ T cells sorted from blood. The receptors come from a man younger than 40 in good health. The CDR3 runs from the conserved cysteine through the conserved F or W. The D gene is left open where the match is weak. The size of a clone is reported for some rows only, either as once, few or many, or as a class for expanded clones.

CDR3 protein	CDR3 DNA	clone size	D gene	V gene	J gene
CASSFRAFAATNEKLFF	TGTGCCAGCAGCTTCCGGGCCTTTGCGGCAACTAATGAAAAACTGTTTTTT	.	.	TRBV5-6	TRBJ1-4
CATKASGDSTDTQYF	TGTGCCACCAAAGCTAGCGGGGATAGCACAGATACGCAGTATTTT	.	TRBD2	TRBV15	TRBJ2-3
CAISEEGDRRTF	TGTGCCATCAGTGAGGAGGGGGATCGAAGGACCTTC	.	.	TRBV10-3	TRBJ1-2
CASSPTGFYGYTF	TGTGCCAGCAGTCCGACAGGATTCTATGGCTACACCTTC	.	.	TRBV27	TRBJ1-2
CASSVTGAAHYGYTF	TGTGCCAGCAGCGTGACAGGGGCCGCTCACTATGGCTACACCTTC	.	TRBD1	TRBV11-3	TRBJ1-2
CASSYSPITNTEAFF	TGTGCCAGCAGTTATTCACCAATCACGAACACTGAAGCTTTCTTT	.	.	TRBV5-6	TRBJ1-1
CASSVPDRGDTQYF	TGTGCCAGCAGTGTCCCGGACAGGGGAGATACGCAGTATTTT	.	TRBD1	TRBV2	TRBJ2-3
CASSTNYEQYF	TGTGCCAGCAGCACCAACTACGAGCAGTACTTC	.	.	TRBV28	TRBJ2-7
CASSLEGVETQYF	TGCGCCAGCAGCTTGGAAGGGGTCGAGACCCAGTACTTC	.	.	TRBV5-1	TRBJ2-5
CASSPRTRHGYTF	TGTGCCAGCAGTCCCCGGACACGTCATGGCTACACCTTC	.	.	TRBV28	TRBJ1-2
CATRLAMSSYNEQFF	TGTGCCACCCGGCTGGCGATGAGCTCCTACAATGAGCAGTTCTTC	.	.	TRBV15	TRBJ2-1
CASSLGTSGSTDTQYF	TGTGCCAGTAGTCTCGGGACTAGCGGGAGTACAGATACGCAGTATTTT	once	TRBD2	TRBV19	TRBJ2-3
CASSPTMDTQYF	TGCGCCAGCAGCCCAACGATGGATACGCAGTATTTT	.	.	TRBV5-1	TRBJ2-3
CASSEREIYNEQFF	TGCGCCAGCAGTGAGCGGGAGATCTACAATGAGCAGTTCTTC	few	.	TRBV10-2	TRBJ2-1
CASRPREGELFF	TGTGCCAGCAGGCCTCGGGAAGGGGAGCTGTTTTTT	.	.	TRBV7-9	TRBJ2-2
CASARQTTEPQHF	TGTGCCAGCGCTCGCCAGACGACAGAGCCCCAGCATTTT	.	.	TRBV28	TRBJ1-5
CAISARDNTGELFF	TGTGCCATCAGTGCCCGGGACAACACCGGGGAGCTGTTTTTT	.	.	TRBV10-3	TRBJ2-2
CASSQASGYNEQFF	TGCGCCAGCAGCCAAGCTTCCGGGTACAATGAGCAGTTCTTC	.	.	TRBV4-3	TRBJ2-1
CASTRGIYEQYF	TGTGCCAGCACCCGGGGGATTTACGAGCAGTACTTC	.	.	TRBV28	TRBJ2-7
CASSPGQGTEAFF	TGTGCCAGTAGTCCGGGACAGGGCACTGAAGCTTTCTTT	.	TRBD1	TRBV19	TRBJ1-1
CASSRDSISTDTQYF	TGTGCCAGCAGTCGGGACAGCATAAGCACAGATACGCAGTATTTT	.	TRBD1	TRBV6-1	TRBJ2-3
CSAGNTGELFF	TGCAGTGCCGGGAACACCGGGGAGCTGTTTTTT	.	.	TRBV20-1	TRBJ2-2
CASSRNSGGTDTQYF	TGTGCCAGCTCCCGGAATAGTGGAGGCACAGATACGCAGTATTTT	.	.	TRBV18	TRBJ2-3
CASSLMRGPSEQYF	TGTGCCAGCAGTTTAATGCGGGGGCCAAGCGAGCAGTACTTC	once	.	TRBV27	TRBJ2-7
CSVQEVFGELFF	TGCAGCGTGCAAGAGGTTTTCGGGGAGCTGTTTTTT	.	.	TRBV29-1	TRBJ2-2
CASLLPGGSYNEQFF	TGTGCCAGCCTACTACCGGGGGGTTCCTACAATGAGCAGTTCTTC	.	TRBD2	TRBV27	TRBJ2-1
CASSLAGQGPRPQHF	TGTGCCAGCAGCTTAGCGGGACAGGGTCCTCGGCCCCAGCATTTT	.	TRBD1	TRBV7-9	TRBJ1-5
CASSLGYGQGNTEAFF	TGTGCCAGCAGCTTGGGATATGGACAGGGGAACACTGAAGCTTTCTTT	once	TRBD1	TRBV5-6	TRBJ1-1
CASRRDRRMNTEAFF	TGTGCCAGCAGGAGGGACAGAAGGATGAACACTGAAGCTTTCTTT	.	TRBD1	TRBV27	TRBJ1-1
CASSLHSSGTYNEQFF	TGCGCCAGCAGCCTACACTCTAGCGGGACCTACAATGAGCAGTTCTTC	.	TRBD2	TRBV5-1	TRBJ2-1
CASSLDRGRSANEKLFF	TGCGCCAGCAGCTTGGATAGGGGGCGATCGGCTAATGAAAAACTGTTTTTT	.	TRBD1	TRBV5-1	TRBJ1-4
CASSLIWEEQFF	TGTGCCAGCAGCCTGATCTGGGAGGAGCAGTTCTTC	once	.	TRBV14	TRBJ2-1
CASHSLYGYTF	TGTGCCTCCCACAGCTTATATGGCTACACCTTC	.	.	TRBV10-3	TRBJ1-2